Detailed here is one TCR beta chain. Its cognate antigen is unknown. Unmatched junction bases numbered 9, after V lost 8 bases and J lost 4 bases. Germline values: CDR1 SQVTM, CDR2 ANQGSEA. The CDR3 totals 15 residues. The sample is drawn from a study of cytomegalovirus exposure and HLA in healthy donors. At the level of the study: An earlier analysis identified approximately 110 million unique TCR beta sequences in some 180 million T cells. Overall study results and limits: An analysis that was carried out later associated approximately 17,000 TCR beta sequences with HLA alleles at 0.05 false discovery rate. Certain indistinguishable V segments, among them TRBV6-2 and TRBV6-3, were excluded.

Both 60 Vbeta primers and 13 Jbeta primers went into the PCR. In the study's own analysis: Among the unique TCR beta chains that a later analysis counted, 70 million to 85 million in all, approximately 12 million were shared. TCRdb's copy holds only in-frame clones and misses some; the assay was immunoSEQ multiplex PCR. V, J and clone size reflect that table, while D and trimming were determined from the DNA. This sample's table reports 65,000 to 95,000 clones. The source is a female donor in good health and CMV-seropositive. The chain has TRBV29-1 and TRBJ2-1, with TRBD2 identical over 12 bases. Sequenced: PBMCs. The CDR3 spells CSTRLAGALYNEQFF. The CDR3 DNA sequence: TGCAGCACGCGACTAGCGGGAGCACTGTACAATGAGCAGTTCTTC.